The entry that follows covers one T cell receptor beta chain sequence. The CDR3 runs 15 residues. Germline-derived CDR1 and CDR2 are SGHKS and YYEKEE (reference sequence). Trimming removed 4 bases from V and 6 bases from J; junction bases left unmatched: 10. The assay used deep level. Authors' analysis steps: For the immunoSEQ data, sequences were junction-only without quality scores, so filtering differed. The protocol was immunoSEQ multiplex PCR, while the TCRdb copy is restricted to in-frame clones and leaves out a portion. That table furnishes V, J and clone size, whereas the DNA furnished D and trimming. The data contain about 490,000 clones, 79% of them seen just once; the ten biggest clones take up roughly 12%. This sample was included in a study of shared clonotypes between healthy human individuals. Study details: Those who served as donors were a couple of women and three men between the ages of 18 and 49.

This clonotype was obtained from a woman in her 40s in good health. Some clones in this sample may be carry-over from other donors' samples. V gene TRBV5-5 combines with J gene TRBJ2-1; 7 positions match TRBD2. Sequenced material: PBMCs. As DNA, the CDR3 is TGTGCCAGCAGCCTCCGGGACTATGGGGGCAATGAGCAGTTCTTC. Encoded protein: CASSLRDYGGNEQFF.